This TCR beta chain stems from a study of post-analysis software for immune sequencing data (dated by TCRdb to between 2015 and 2017). Regarding the complete study: Disease courses on record covered relapsing-remitting, secondary progressive and progressive-relapsing multiple sclerosis, though some patients had no subtype annotation. The patient repertoires were compared against around eleven previously published healthy control repertoires obtained from donors aged roughly 6 to 26 years. A subset of samples was prepared in parallel using single-end sample barcoding, then pooled and co-amplified after Illumina adapter ligation. The study at large found these results: The control group was slightly older than the multiple sclerosis patient group. Several TRBV segments, including TRBV5-6, TRBV5-1 and TRBV20-1, were significantly more frequent in patients than controls. Normalized Chao1 diversity was significantly lower in multiple sclerosis patients than controls, suggesting substantial peripheral T-cell clonal expansion. Strong co-clustering of samples prepared in the same batch was shown by direct clustering with F measure, prompting a batch-effect correction.

Trimming takes 3 bases off V and 3 bases off J; junction bases not matched to a gene: 4. Counted from cysteine to phenylalanine, this CDR3 has 14 amino acids. Only the CDR3 region is kept as DNA, spanning 42 bases read in frame from base 1. CDR1 KGHSH and CDR2 LQKENI are derived from the germline V gene. TCR beta repertoires were profiled from peripheral blood of under 15 young patients with multiple sclerosis to demonstrate the VDJtools post-analysis software. The multiple sclerosis patients were children and adolescents ranging in age from roughly 6 to 16 years. This clonotype appeared a few times. Its target antigen remains unknown. Base qualities are not provided; no much larger clone lies one nucleotide away. Library preparation employed PCR. The run used an Illumina HiSeq 2500. To reduce PCR and sequencing biases, unique molecular identifiers were incorporated into the TCR beta cDNA libraries. Every 1 to 10 million input T cells yielded roughly 0.5 million cDNA molecules, meaning each molecule approximated one T cell. The patient libraries were prepared and sequenced using the same protocol as the earlier healthy control dataset. Within a given batch, samples were prepared together, multiplexed and sequenced on the same HiSeq lane. The paper's data handling went like this. MIGEC handled the raw barcoded reads, throwing out single-read molecular identifier groups before consensus assembly and CDR3 extraction. Clonotype tables were post-analysed with VDJtools, and diversity was normalized by down-sampling all datasets to the smallest sample size. In repertoire overlap clustering, CDR3 amino acid sequences, but not nucleotide sequences, were matched to correct batch-related cross-sample contamination. TCRdb ran its own pipeline on the public reads, namely fastp trimming at Q25 and MiXCR clone calling, and kept in-frame beta chains. Rows with a matching CDR3 protein are joined into one entry that keeps the most common DNA and genes. The authors' filters were not applied to this entry. The sample table records 350,000 to 450,000 distinct CDR3 sequences; around 37% of these occur just once. Roughly 13% of the sample lies in the top ten.

The sample taken for sequencing was blood. This receptor was identified in a girl aged 10-17 years with multiple sclerosis. Recombination linked TRBV18 to TRBJ1-1, with 7 junctional bases fitting TRBD1. CDR3 loop: CASSPTGLDTEAFF. The DNA sequence is given as TGTGCCAGCTCACCGACAGGGTTGGACACTGAAGCTTTCTTT.